This TCR beta chain was found in a study of T cells of healthy individuals. Germline V gene sequence: CDR1 SGHVS, CDR2 FQNEAQ. CDR3 length: 16 residues. V dropped 5 bases and J dropped 6; count of bases not matched to a gene: 7. TCRdb analysed the 5' RACE reads with MiXCR anew, one entry per CDR3 protein. The table includes 95,000 to 100,000 distinct CDR3 sequences, 17% detected once. This clonotype originated in a human donor in good health. The genes are TRBV7-8 and TRBJ2-3, with 14 bases matching TRBD2. CDR3 sequence (DNA): TGTGCCAGCAGCCTGACTAGCGGGAGGGCCCGGGATACGCAGTATTTT. As protein: CASSLTSGRARDTQYF.